These 20 T cell receptor beta chains came from one sample sequenced in a study of blood T cell repertoires in COVID-19. Assay used: immunoSEQ multiplex PCR; TCRdb lists only in-frame clones, some missing. The sample shows over 450,000 clones, roughly 91% of them seen only once. Sequencing was carried out using peripheral blood. Receptors originate from a woman aged 45-60 years with COVID-19, enrolled during active disease.

The chain is built from TRBV9 and TRBJ2-2; 9 bases match TRBD1. This CDR3 region has 15 residues. Per germline, CDR1 SGDLS and CDR2 YYNGEE. Trimming at V came to 4 bases and at J to 7 bases, leaving 8 bases not matched to a gene. This chain's CDR3 is CASSRPGQGGGELFF. The DNA of the CDR3 is TGTGCCAGCAGCCGACCGGGACAGGGCGGCGGGGAGCTGTTTTTT.

The chain carries TRBV15 and TRBJ2-3, with a weak D call TRBD2 (6 bases). V shed 0 bases and J shed 8 bases, with 18 bases lying between them. The germline V gene has CDR1 LNHNV and CDR2 YYDKDF (reference sequence). The CDR3 has 16 amino acids. The CDR3: CATSREDVAGPATQYF. The CDR3 nucleotides are TGTGCCACCAGCAGAGAGGACGTCGCGGGGCCAGCTACGCAGTATTTT.

CDR3 nucleotides: TGTGCCACCACCTCCGACAGGGCCGATGGGTTCTTC. Translation: CATTSDRADGFF. V and J are TRBV24-1 and TRBJ2-1, with TRBD1 identical over 7 bases. The CDR3 covers 12 residues. The V gene end was trimmed by 8 bases and the J gene end by 15 bases; junction bases not matched to a gene: 12. Germline loops: CDR1 KGHDR, CDR2 SFDVKD.

The chain has TRBV30 and TRBJ1-2; 7 nucleotides match TRBD1. CDR3 length equals 13 residues. V gave up 4 bases and J gave up 6 bases; unmatched junction bases: 8. Looked up from germline, CDR1 is GTSNPN and CDR2 is SVGIG (reference sequence). CDR3 DNA: TGTGCCTGGATTCGACAGGGACCAAATGGCTACACCTTC. Its protein is CAWIRQGPNGYTF.

The chain links TRBV7-3 to TRBJ2-2, with a weak D call TRBD1 (7 bases). V dropped 4 bases and J dropped 6 bases, with 21 bases sitting between them. The V gene's germline CDR1 is SGHTA and CDR2 FQGTGA. The length of the CDR3 is 17 residues. CDR3 in amino acids: CASSSSFQGGVAGELFF. CDR3 nucleotides: TGTGCCAGCAGCTCCTCTTTTCAGGGGGGAGTTGCCGGGGAGCTGTTTTTT.

This sequence joins TRBV6-5 and TRBJ1-1, with 7 bases lining up with TRBD1. The CDR3 totals 13 residues. V lost 6 bases to trimming and J lost 4 bases; unmatched junction nucleotides: 5. Germline V gene sequence: CDR1 MNHEY, CDR2 SVGAGI. CDR3 sequence reads: CASSAGGGTEAFF. The CDR3 coding sequence is TGTGCCAGCAGCGCAGGGGGTGGCACTGAAGCTTTCTTT.

The V call is TRBV11-3, the J call TRBJ2-1; TRBD2 matches 9 bases. CDR1 is SGHNT, CDR2 YENEEA, per germline. The J segment lost 10 bases and the V segment lost 0 bases, leaving 7 bases of the junction unmatched. The CDR3 length is 15 residues. CDR3 nucleotides: TGTGCCAGCAGCTTAGATCCAGCGGGGGGCGGCGAGCAGTTCTTC. Its translation is CASSLDPAGGGEQFF.

This clone has just a few counts. The chain is built from TRBV7-9 and TRBJ1-6; a weak D match, TRBD1 (5 bases). V shed 2 bases and J shed 8 bases, with 10 bases lying between them. This CDR3 has 14 amino acids. The germline V gene has CDR1 SEHNR and CDR2 FQNEAQ (reference sequence). CDR3 sequence: CASSLQGDDSPLHF. The DNA of the CDR3 is TGTGCCAGCAGCTTACAAGGGGATGATTCACCCCTCCACTTT.

The rearrangement links TRBV2 to TRBJ2-1, with TRBD2 matching 13 bases. CDR3 length: 14 amino acids. Germline CDR1 and CDR2: SNHLY and FYNNEI. After removal of 7 bases from V and 4 bases from J, the junction contained 1 base not matched to a gene. CDR3 DNA sequence: TGTGCCAGCAAGACTAGCGGGGGGTACAATGAGCAGTTCTTC. This gives the protein CASKTSGGYNEQFF.

This sequence joins TRBV6-6 and TRBJ2-1, with 8 bases matching TRBD2. Germline V lookup: CDR1 MNHNY, CDR2 SVGAGI (reference sequence). This CDR3 has 14 amino acids. V gave up 7 bases and J gave up 9 bases; unmatched junction bases: 11. CDR3 in amino acids: CASINIAGSIEQFF. The CDR3 DNA reads as TGTGCCAGCATCAACATAGCGGGGTCCATTGAGCAGTTCTTC.

This rearrangement joins TRBV30 to TRBJ1-2; tentatively, D is TRBD1 (5 bases). The CDR3 is made up of 12 amino acids. Between the trimmed V and J ends, which lost 0 bases and 8 bases, there was a span of 10 bases. Germline V lookup: CDR1 GTSNPN, CDR2 SVGIG (reference sequence). The CDR3 sequence is CAWSVLQVGYTF. The CDR3 nucleotides read TGTGCCTGGAGTGTACTACAGGTGGGCTACACCTTC.

This rearrangement joins TRBV27 to TRBJ2-3; possible D gene TRBD2, 5 bases. Germline CDR1 is MNHEY and CDR2 is SMNVEV (reference sequence). This CDR3 is 16 amino acids long. The V end lost 5 bases, the J end lost 2 bases, and 17 bases lay between the germline ends. This CDR3 reads CASSPPTITSTDTQYF. The DNA for the CDR3 is TGTGCCAGCAGTCCCCCGACTATCACATCCACAGATACGCAGTATTTT.

This clone was counted between two and nine times. CDR3: CASSPTTPGGASGYTF. In DNA, the CDR3 is TGTGCCAGCAGCCCAACCACCCCGGGAGGGGCGAGTGGCTACACCTTC. The V call is TRBV7-6, the J call TRBJ1-2; D may be TRBD1 (5 bases). Between the trimmed V and J ends, which lost 5 bases and 7 bases, there was a span of 23 bases. The CDR3 loop spans 16 amino acids. Germline CDR1 and CDR2: SGHVS and FNYEAQ. Looking up the rest from reference TRBV7-6 and TRBJ1-2 gives the full variable domain: GAGVSQSPRYKVTKRGQDVALRCDPISGHVSLYWYRQALGQGPEFLTYFNYEAQQDKSGLPNDRFSAERPEGSISTLTIQRTEQRDSAMYRCASSPTTPGGASGYTFGSGTRLTVV.

This chain uses TRBV5-8 with TRBJ1-1; 7 bases are shared with TRBD1. V was clipped by 4 bases and J by 0 bases; unmatched bases: 12. Germline values: CDR1 SGHTS, CDR2 YDEGEE. CDR3 size: 17 residues. The CDR3 DNA reads as TGTGCCAGCAGCCCGGGACAGTTACTAACTATGAACACTGAAGCTTTCTTT. The encoded protein is CASSPGQLLTMNTEAFF. The variable domain in full, completed from reference TRBV5-8 and TRBJ1-1, reads EAGVTQSPTHLIKTRGQQATLRCSPISGHTSVYWYQQALGLGLQFLLWYDEGEERNRGNFPPRFSGRQFPNYSSELNVNALELEDSALYLCASSPGQLLTMNTEAFFGQGTRLTVV.

The sample holds a few counts of this clone. This chain links TRBV6-2 or TRBV6-3 with TRBJ1-2; 7 bases line up with TRBD1. The CDR3 spans 14 residues. J was trimmed by 0 bases and V by 4 bases; bases with no gene match: 2. The germline V gene encodes CDR1 MNHEY and CDR2 SVGEGT. The DNA for the CDR3 is TGTGCCAGCAGTTCGACAGGGACTAACTATGGCTACACCTTC. Protein product: CASSSTGTNYGYTF.

The chain uses TRBV11-2 and TRBJ1-1; D is possibly TRBD1 (5 bases). The CDR3 loop spans 14 amino acids. Germline V lookup: CDR1 SGHAT, CDR2 FQNNGV. V dropped 0 bases and J dropped 6 bases, with 11 bases sitting between them. The CDR3 here is CASSLELPGAEAFF. CDR3 sequence (DNA): TGTGCCAGCAGCTTAGAGCTTCCGGGGGCTGAAGCTTTCTTT.

The chain is built from TRBV6-5 and TRBJ1-1; 11 nucleotides agree with TRBD1. This CDR3 is 12 amino acids long. Trimming took 6 bases from V and 13 from J; bases not matched to a gene: 7. From germline, CDR1 is MNHEY and CDR2 SVGAGI. CDR3 amino acids: CASRPDRGHGFF. In DNA, the CDR3 is TGTGCCAGCAGACCGGACAGGGGGCACGGTTTCTTT.

The CDR3 coding sequence is TGTGCCAGCAGATCTTCTAGCGGGGGTTACAATGAGCAGTTCTTC. Protein sequence: CASRSSSGGYNEQFF. The chain is built from TRBV3-1 (or the pseudogene TRBV3-2) and TRBJ2-1; 10 nucleotides line up with TRBD2. The J segment lost 4 bases and the V segment lost 6 bases, leaving 6 bases of the junction unmatched. CDR1 and CDR2 (germline): LGHDT, YNNKEL (reference sequence). The CDR3 has 15 amino acids.

This clone appeared once. V gene TRBV7-2 combines with J gene TRBJ1-2, with D possibly being TRBD1 (6 bases). Trimming took off 3 bases at V and 3 bases at J, with 11 bases between the two ends. Germline CDR1 SGHTA, CDR2 FQGNSA. The CDR3 sequence is 14 residues long. The CDR3 DNA reads TGTGCCAGCAGCTTCGGACAGCCCTACTATGGCTACACCTTC. This codes for CASSFGQPYYGYTF.

V and J are TRBV6-6 and TRBJ2-2, with D perhaps TRBD1 (6 bases). Trimming pared 5 bases from V and 7 bases from J, leaving 17 bases between. The length of the CDR3 is 15 residues. Germline CDR1 MNHNY, CDR2 SVGAGI (reference sequence). The CDR3 region is CASSAPGESDGELFF. The DNA for the CDR3 is TGTGCCAGCAGTGCACCAGGGGAATCGGACGGGGAGCTGTTTTTT.